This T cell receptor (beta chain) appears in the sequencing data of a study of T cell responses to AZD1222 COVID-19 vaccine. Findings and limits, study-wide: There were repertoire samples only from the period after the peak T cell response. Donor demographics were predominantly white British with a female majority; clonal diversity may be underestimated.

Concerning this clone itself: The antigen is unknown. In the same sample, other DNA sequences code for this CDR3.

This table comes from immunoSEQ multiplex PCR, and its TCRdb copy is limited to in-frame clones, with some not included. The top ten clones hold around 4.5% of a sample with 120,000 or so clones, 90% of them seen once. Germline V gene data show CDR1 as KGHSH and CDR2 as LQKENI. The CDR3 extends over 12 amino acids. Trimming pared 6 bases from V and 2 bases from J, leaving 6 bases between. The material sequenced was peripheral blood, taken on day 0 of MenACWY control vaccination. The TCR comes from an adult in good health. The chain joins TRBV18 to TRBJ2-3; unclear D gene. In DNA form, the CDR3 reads TGTGCCAGCTCGCCCTCCACAGATACGCAGTATTTT. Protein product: CASSPSTDTQYF.